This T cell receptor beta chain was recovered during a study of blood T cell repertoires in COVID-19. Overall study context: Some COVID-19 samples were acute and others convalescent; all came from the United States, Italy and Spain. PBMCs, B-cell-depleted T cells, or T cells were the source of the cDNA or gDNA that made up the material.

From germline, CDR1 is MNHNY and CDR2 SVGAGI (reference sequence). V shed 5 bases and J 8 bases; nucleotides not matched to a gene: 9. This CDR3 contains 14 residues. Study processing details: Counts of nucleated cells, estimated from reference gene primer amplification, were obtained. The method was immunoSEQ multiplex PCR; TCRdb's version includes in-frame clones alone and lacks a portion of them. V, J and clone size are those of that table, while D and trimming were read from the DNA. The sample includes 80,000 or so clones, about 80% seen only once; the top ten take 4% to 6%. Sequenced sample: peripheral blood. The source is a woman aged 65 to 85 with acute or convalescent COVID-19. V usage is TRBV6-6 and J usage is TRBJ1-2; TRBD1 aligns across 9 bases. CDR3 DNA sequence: TGTGCCAGCAGTGAGGGACAGGGAGGCGCGGGCTACACCTTC. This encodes CASSEGQGGAGYTF.